Included here is one TCR beta chain sequence, with context. Together with a sample-barcoded 5' primer, a J-beta primer mix was included in a second PCR lasting about 7 to 12 cycles. TCRdb itself ran the 5' RACE reads through MiXCR, one entry per CDR3 protein. The sample holds approximately 690,000 distinct CDR3 sequences, roughly 58% seen once. This sample stems from a study of blood T cells in healthy people across ages. Per germline, CDR1 SGHRS and CDR2 YFSETQ. This CDR3 comprises 16 residues. Trimming took 1 base from V and 1 from J, leaving 11 bases between them. The receptor comes from a man in his 60s in good health. Sequenced input: blood. The chain links TRBV5-1 to TRBJ2-2; possibly TRBD1 for D (5 bases). The CDR3 here is CASSLQVGQNTGELFF. The CDR3 DNA is TGCGCCAGCAGCTTGCAAGTTGGACAGAACACCGGGGAGCTGTTTTTT.